The T cell receptor beta chain under discussion was sequenced for a study of blood T cell repertoires in COVID-19. Repertoires were generated with immunoSEQ multiplex PCR, while TCRdb's copy carries only in-frame clones and drops some. The data contain 200,000 to 300,000 clones, about 79% of them seen just once; the ten biggest clones take up approximately 2.4%. This CDR3 is 13 amino acids long. The germline gives CDR1 LGHDT, CDR2 YNNKEL (reference sequence). The V and J ends lost 5 bases and 3 bases respectively, with 10 bases between them. In its sample, this clone was seen a few times. The receptor was isolated from a man aged 35 to 55 who had recovered from COVID-19. The chain combines TRBV3-1 (or the pseudogene TRBV3-2) with TRBJ1-1, with a weak D call TRBD1 (5 bases). Sequenced sample: peripheral blood. CDR3 region: CASSSGFDTEAFF. DNA of the CDR3: TGTGCCAGCAGCTCAGGGTTCGACACTGAAGCTTTCTTT.